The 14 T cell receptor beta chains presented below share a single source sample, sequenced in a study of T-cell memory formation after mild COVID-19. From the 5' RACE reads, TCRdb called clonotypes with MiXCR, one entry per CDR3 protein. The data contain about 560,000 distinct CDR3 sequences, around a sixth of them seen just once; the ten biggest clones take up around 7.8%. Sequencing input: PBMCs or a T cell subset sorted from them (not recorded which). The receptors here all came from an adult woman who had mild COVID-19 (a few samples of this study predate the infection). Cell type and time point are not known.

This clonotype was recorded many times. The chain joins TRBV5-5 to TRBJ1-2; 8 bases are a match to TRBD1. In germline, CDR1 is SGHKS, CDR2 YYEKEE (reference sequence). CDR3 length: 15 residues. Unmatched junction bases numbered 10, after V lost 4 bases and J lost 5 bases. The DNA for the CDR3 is TGTGCCAGCAGCGTAATGCCGGGACAGGCGTATGGCTACACCTTC. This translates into CASSVMPGQAYGYTF.

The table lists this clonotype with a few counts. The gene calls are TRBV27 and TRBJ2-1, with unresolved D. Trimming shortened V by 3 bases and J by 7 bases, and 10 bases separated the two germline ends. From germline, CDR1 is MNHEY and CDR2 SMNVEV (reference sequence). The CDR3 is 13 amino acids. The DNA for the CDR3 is TGTGCCAGCAGTTTCCCTCCATGGAATGAGCAGTTCTTC. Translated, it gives CASSFPPWNEQFF.

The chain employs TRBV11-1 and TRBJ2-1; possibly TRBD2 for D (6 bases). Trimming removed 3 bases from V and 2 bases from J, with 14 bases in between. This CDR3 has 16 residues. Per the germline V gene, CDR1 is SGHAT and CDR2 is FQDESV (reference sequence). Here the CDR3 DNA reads TGTGCCAGCAGCTTGGGACCATCGGGGGCCTACAATGAGCAGTTCTTC. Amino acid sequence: CASSLGPSGAYNEQFF.

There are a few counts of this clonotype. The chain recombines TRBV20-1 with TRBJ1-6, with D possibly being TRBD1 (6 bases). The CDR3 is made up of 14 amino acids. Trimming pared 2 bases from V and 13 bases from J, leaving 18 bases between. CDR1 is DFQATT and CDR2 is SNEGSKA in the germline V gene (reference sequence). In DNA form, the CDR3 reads TGCAGTGCTAGACCCCGACAGGTCCTCGTTCCCCTCCACTTT. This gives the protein CSARPRQVLVPLHF.

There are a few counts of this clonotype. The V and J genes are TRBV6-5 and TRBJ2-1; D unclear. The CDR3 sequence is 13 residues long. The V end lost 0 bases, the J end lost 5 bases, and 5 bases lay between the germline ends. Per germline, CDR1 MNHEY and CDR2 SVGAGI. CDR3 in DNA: TGTGCCAGCAGTTACTCGACCGACAATGAGCAGTTCTTC. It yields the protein CASSYSTDNEQFF.

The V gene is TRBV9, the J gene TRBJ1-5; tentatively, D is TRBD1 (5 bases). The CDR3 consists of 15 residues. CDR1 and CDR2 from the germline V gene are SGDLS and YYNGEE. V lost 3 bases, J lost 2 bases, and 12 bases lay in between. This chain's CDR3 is CASSGPGSGNQPQHF. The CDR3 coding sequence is TGTGCCAGCAGCGGACCAGGGTCTGGCAATCAGCCCCAGCATTTT.

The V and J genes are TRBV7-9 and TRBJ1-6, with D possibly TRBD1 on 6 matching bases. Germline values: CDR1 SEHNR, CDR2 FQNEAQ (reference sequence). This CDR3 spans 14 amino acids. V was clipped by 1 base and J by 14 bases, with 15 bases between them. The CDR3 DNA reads TGTGCCAGCAGCTTAGAGGGGGGGACCTTGGCCCTCCACTTT. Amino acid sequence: CASSLEGGTLALHF.

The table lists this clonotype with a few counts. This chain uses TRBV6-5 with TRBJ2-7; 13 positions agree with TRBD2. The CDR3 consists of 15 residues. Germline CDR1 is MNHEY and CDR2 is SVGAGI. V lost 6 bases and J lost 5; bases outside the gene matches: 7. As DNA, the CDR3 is TGTGCCAGCAGCCGTGGACTAGCGGGAGTCCACGAGCAGTACTTC. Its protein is CASSRGLAGVHEQYF.

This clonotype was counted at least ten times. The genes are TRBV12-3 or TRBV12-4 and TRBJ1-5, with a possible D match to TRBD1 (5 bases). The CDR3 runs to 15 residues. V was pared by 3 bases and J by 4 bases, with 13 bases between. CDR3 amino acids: CASSLEGLGNQPQHF. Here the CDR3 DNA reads TGTGCCAGCAGTTTGGAGGGGCTCGGAAATCAGCCCCAGCATTTT.

The CDR3 loop reads CASSQGHANAYEQYF. The DNA of the CDR3 is TGTGCCAGCAGCCAAGGGCACGCTAATGCCTACGAGCAGTACTTC. The chain couples TRBV14 to TRBJ2-7; D ambiguous. The V gene lost 1 base and the J gene lost 2 bases, with 12 bases spanning the gap. CDR3 length equals 15 residues. CDR1 and CDR2 from the germline V gene are SGHDN and FVKESK.

For the CDR3, the DNA is TGTGCCAGCAGTTCAAGGGGACTAGCAAGCACAGATACGCAGTATTTT. As protein: CASSSRGLASTDTQYF. The V and J genes are TRBV6-5 and TRBJ2-3, with 9 bases aligning to TRBD2. This CDR3 spans 16 amino acids. Germline CDR1 reads MNHEY; CDR2 reads SVGAGI. The trim removed 4 bases at V and 0 bases at J, leaving 5 bases unmatched.

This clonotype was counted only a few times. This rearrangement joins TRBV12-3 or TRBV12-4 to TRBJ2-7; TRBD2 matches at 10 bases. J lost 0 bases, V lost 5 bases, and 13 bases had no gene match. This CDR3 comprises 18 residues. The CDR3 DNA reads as TGTGCCAGCAGTGACCCCCAAGCGGGAGGGGTAAGCTCCTACGAGCAGTACTTC. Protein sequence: CASSDPQAGGVSSYEQYF.

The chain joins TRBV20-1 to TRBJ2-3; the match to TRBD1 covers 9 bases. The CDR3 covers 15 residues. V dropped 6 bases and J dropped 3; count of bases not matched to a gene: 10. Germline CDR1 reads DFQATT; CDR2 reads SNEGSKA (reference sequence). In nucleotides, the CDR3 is TGCAGTGCCCTAAGTACCGGGACAGGGACAGATACGCAGTATTTT. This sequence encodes CSALSTGTGTDTQYF.

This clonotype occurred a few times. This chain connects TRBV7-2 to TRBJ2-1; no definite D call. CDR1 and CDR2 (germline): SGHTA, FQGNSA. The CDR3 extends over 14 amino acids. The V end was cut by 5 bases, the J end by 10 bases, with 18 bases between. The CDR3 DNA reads TGTGCCAGCAGCCCACGGATGCTTGGGAACGAGCAGTTCTTC. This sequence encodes CASSPRMLGNEQFF.